The 27 T cell receptor beta chains below were found in one sample sequenced in a study of CD8+CD57+ T cells in acquired aplastic anemia. Profiling of TCR beta VDJ combinations and CDR3 sequences used genomic DNA as template. TCRdb reanalysed the reads using MiXCR and keeps one entry per CDR3 protein. The data show some 170,000 distinct CDR3 sequences, roughly 48% seen once. Sequencing was done on patients that had shown CD8+CD57+ cell expansion by flow cytometry. Sequenced input: sorted CD4+, CD8+, or CD8+CD57+ T cells (not recorded which) from PBMCs. These TCRs come from a human donor with aplastic anemia.

This clonotype has just a few counts. The chain joins TRBV10-1 to TRBJ2-7, with D perhaps matching TRBD2 (6 bases). The CDR3 loop spans 14 amino acids. The ends were cut back, 6 bases at V and 2 bases at J, with 14 bases in the middle. Germline CDR1 and CDR2: WNHNN and SYGVQD (reference sequence). The CDR3 DNA reads as TGCGCCAGCAGCCCCGAGCGGGCGCCCTACGAGCAGTACTTC. This sequence encodes CASSPERAPYEQYF.

With regard to this clonotype: This may stem from a read error, because a much larger clone lies one nucleotide away. The missing conserved phenylalanine or tryptophan at the end of this CDR3 makes a read error likely. This sequence joins TRBV3-1 and TRBJ1-5; the D gene is possibly TRBD1 (5 bases). The CDR3 covers 14 residues. V shed 1 base and J shed 3 bases, with 7 bases lying between them. Germline V lookup: CDR1 LGHDT, CDR2 YNNKEL (reference sequence). The CDR3 DNA reads TGTGCCAGCAGCCAAGCAGGGAACAATCAGCCCCAGCATTCT. Its translation: CASSQAGNNQPQHS.

The rearrangement joins TRBV4-3 to TRBJ2-5; either TRBD1 or TRBD2 may supply D (5 bases each). Germline CDR1 and CDR2: LGHNA and YSLEER. There are 17 residues in the CDR3. V dropped 0 bases and J dropped 5 bases, with 19 bases sitting between them. CDR3 sequence (DNA): TGCGCCAGCAGCCAAGACTCCCCTTCCGTCGAGGGGGAGACCCAGTACTTC. It specifies CASSQDSPSVEGETQYF.

This clonotype occurred a few times. The CDR3 protein is CASSPRGTNEKLFF. The CDR3 DNA reads TGTGCCAGCAGTCCCCGGGGGACTAATGAAAAACTGTTTTTT. The rearrangement links TRBV6-1 to TRBJ1-4; possibly TRBD1 for D (5 bases). Germline CDR1 MNHNS, CDR2 SASEGT. The V gene lost 5 bases and the J gene lost 2 bases, with 9 bases spanning the gap. The CDR3 has 14 residues.

This clonotype was counted only a few times. The chain joins TRBV11-2 to TRBJ2-1, with a weak D call TRBD1 (7 bases). The CDR3 contains 16 residues. CDR1 is SGHAT, CDR2 FQNNGV, per germline. V shed 2 bases and J shed 0 bases, with 11 bases lying between them. The CDR3, as DNA: TGTGCCAGCAGCTTAAGGGGGGACAGCTCCTACAATGAGCAGTTCTTC. This codes for CASSLRGDSSYNEQFF.

This clonotype has a handful of counts. The rearrangement joins TRBV4-3 to TRBJ2-1; 7 bases are shared with TRBD2. With 0 bases clipped from V and 10 bases from J, the junction kept 12 bases outside the gene matches. This CDR3 has 16 residues. The V gene's germline CDR1 is LGHNA and CDR2 YSLEER. This chain's CDR3 is CASSQEGGGIVGEQFF. The DNA of the CDR3 is TGCGCCAGCAGCCAAGAGGGGGGGGGAATAGTAGGCGAGCAGTTCTTC.

This clonotype appeared many times. The chain joins TRBV19 to TRBJ1-2, with 8 nucleotides matching TRBD1. Germline V lookup: CDR1 LNHDA, CDR2 SQIVND (reference sequence). J gave up 5 bases and V 7 bases, and 9 bases lay outside the gene matches. The CDR3 is 14 residues long. The CDR3 protein is CASTPQGGVYGYTF. The CDR3 DNA sequence: TGTGCCAGTACCCCACAGGGGGGAGTTTATGGCTACACCTTC.

V gene TRBV18 combines with J gene TRBJ1-5, with D possibly TRBD1 on 5 matching bases. This CDR3 region has 16 residues. CDR1 and CDR2 from the germline V gene are KGHSH and LQKENI. V was shortened by 0 bases and J by 6 bases, with 15 bases between the two germline ends. CDR3 in amino acids: CASSPPGSGTGQPQHF. The CDR3 DNA reads TGTGCCAGCTCACCACCGGGCTCAGGGACGGGTCAGCCCCAGCATTTT.

This clonotype was recorded many times. Being one base from a much bigger clone, this may be a read error. Because it lacks the conserved phenylalanine or tryptophan at the end, this CDR3 is likely a read error. The rearrangement joins TRBV15 to TRBJ2-7, with D perhaps given as TRBD1 or TRBD2 (6 bases each). This CDR3 comprises 12 residues. The germline V and J ends were trimmed by 3 bases and 7 bases, with 10 bases remaining between them. Germline V lookup: CDR1 LNHNV, CDR2 YYDKDF (reference sequence). The DNA for the CDR3 is TGTGCCACCAGCAGGGGGGGCGGGGAGCAGTACCTC. Translated, it gives CATSRGGGEQYL.

This clonotype was observed many times. The chain is built from TRBV12-3 or TRBV12-4 and TRBJ1-4; no clear D. The CDR3 runs 16 residues. V lost 6 bases and J lost 7, with 21 bases in between. The CDR3 loop reads CASSNPQIGSSEKLFF. The CDR3 DNA is TGTGCCAGCAGCAATCCACAAATCGGATCTTCTGAAAAACTGTTTTTT.

This clonotype was counted a single time. The chain uses TRBV15 and TRBJ2-5, with TRBD1 identical over 9 bases. J was trimmed by 2 bases and V by 8 bases; bases with no gene match: 3. CDR1 LNHNV and CDR2 YYDKDF come from the germline V gene (reference sequence). The CDR3 is 13 residues long. The CDR3 nucleotides are TGTGCCACCGGGACAGGGAGGCAAGAGACCCAGTACTTC. Translation: CATGTGRQETQYF.

This clonotype came up a few times. The chain couples TRBV29-1 to TRBJ2-7; possibly TRBD2 for D (5 bases). This CDR3 spans 13 amino acids. Trimming took off 4 bases at V and 7 bases at J, with 17 bases between the two ends. Germline CDR1 reads SQVTM; CDR2 reads ANQGSEA. The CDR3, as DNA: TGCAGCGTTGTGGTAATCGGGGTGGGGGAGCAGTACTTC. Protein: CSVVVIGVGEQYF.

With regard to this clonotype: No conserved phenylalanine or tryptophan is present at the end of the CDR3, so a read error is the likely explanation. The J gene is TRBJ2-1, the V gene TRBV12-3 or TRBV12-4, with D possibly being TRBD1 or TRBD2 (6 bases each). Deletions cut 4 bases from V and 9 bases from J, with 16 bases between. The CDR3 extends over 14 amino acids. The CDR3 spells CASSSTGRRLEQFL. In DNA form, the CDR3 reads TGTGCCAGCAGTTCTACAGGGAGGAGGCTTGAGCAGTTCCTC.

The sample holds a few counts of this clonotype. This chain connects TRBV7-2 to TRBJ2-4; possible D gene TRBD2, 7 bases. Germline CDR1 reads SGHTA; CDR2 reads FQGNSA. The CDR3 covers 17 residues. Deletions cut 5 bases from V and 1 base from J, with 18 bases between. The CDR3: CASSRAEGGAAKNIQYF. The CDR3, as DNA: TGTGCCAGCAGCCGAGCCGAGGGGGGGGCCGCCAAAAACATTCAGTACTTC.

This clonotype was seen many times. The V and J genes are TRBV7-7 and TRBJ2-5, with 8 bases aligning to TRBD2. This CDR3 is 15 amino acids long. Per the germline V gene, CDR1 is SSHAT and CDR2 is FNYEAQ (reference sequence). The V gene end was trimmed by 5 bases and the J gene end by 4 bases; junction bases not matched to a gene: 9. The CDR3 nucleotides read TGTGCCAGCAGCCCCACCGGGGGGGCCTCAGAGACCCAGTACTTC. Translating it yields CASSPTGGASETQYF.

The genes are TRBV7-3 and TRBJ1-1; D is undetermined. The CDR3 length is 12 residues. V was shortened by 4 bases and J by 3 bases, with 6 bases between the two germline ends. Germline V gives CDR1 SGHTA, CDR2 FQGTGA. The CDR3 region is CASSSEYTEAFF. CDR3 nucleotide sequence: TGTGCCAGCAGCTCTGAGTACACTGAAGCTTTCTTT.

This chain connects TRBV20-1 to TRBJ2-5; 7 bases map to TRBD1. Germline lookup yields CDR1 DFQATT and CDR2 SNEGSKA (reference sequence). The V segment lost 2 bases and the J segment 1 base; nucleotides outside the gene matches: 4. The CDR3 length is 14 residues. CDR3 DNA sequence: TGCAGTGCTAGATCCGGGGACAGCCAAGAGACCCAGTACTTC. Its translation: CSARSGDSQETQYF.

Comment on this clonotype: A read error is possible here, since a much larger clone lies one base away. The chain employs TRBV11-2 and TRBJ1-1; unclear D gene. V lost 3 bases to trimming and J lost 3 bases, with 8 bases between them. Germline CDR1 SGHAT, CDR2 FQNNGV. The CDR3 extends over 13 amino acids. The CDR3 DNA sequence: TGTGCCAGCAGCTTTTCTTGGGACACTGAAGCTTTCTTT. Translated, it gives CASSFSWDTEAFF. The full variable domain, rest sourced from reference TRBV11-2 and TRBJ1-1, is EAGVAQSPRYKIIEKRQSVAFWCNPISGHATLYWYQQILGQGPKLLIQFQNNGVVDDSQLPKDRFSAERLKGVDSTLKIQPAKLEDSAVYLCASSFSWDTEAFFGQGTRLTVV.

The chain links TRBV29-1 to TRBJ2-5; no firm D call. Germline CDR1 and CDR2: SQVTM and ANQGSEA. This CDR3 has 12 amino acids. Deletions cut 3 bases from V and 10 bases from J, with 15 bases between. The CDR3: CSVEFGSEGQYF. CDR3 sequence (DNA): TGCAGCGTTGAGTTCGGCAGCGAAGGCCAGTACTTC.

The V gene is TRBV6-1, the J gene TRBJ1-1, with D perhaps TRBD1 (5 bases). The length of the CDR3 is 13 residues. V dropped 6 bases and J dropped 4 bases, with 12 bases sitting between them. CDR1 is MNHNS and CDR2 is SASEGT in the germline V gene. CDR3 residues: CASSKQEFTEAFF. The CDR3 coding sequence is TGTGCCAGCAGCAAACAGGAATTCACTGAAGCTTTCTTT.

This clonotype has at least ten counts. The gene calls are TRBV15 and TRBJ2-1, with TRBD1 identical over 11 bases. The CDR3 length is 16 residues. The germline gives CDR1 LNHNV, CDR2 YYDKDF (reference sequence). Germline trimming cut 2 bases from V and 6 bases from J; bases unmatched to any gene: 6. The CDR3 bases are TGTGCCACCAGCAGAAGAGCCGGGACAGGGGGCAATGAGCAGTTCTTC. The encoded protein is CATSRRAGTGGNEQFF.

This clonotype occurred many times. The CDR3 region has the DNA TGCAGTGCCCGCGTCCCAGGGGCCGGGACCCTATACGACGAAGCTTTCTTT. Translating it yields CSARVPGAGTLYDEAFF. The chain employs TRBV20-1 and TRBJ1-1; perhaps TRBD1 as D (6 bases). Germline V gene sequence: CDR1 DFQATT, CDR2 SNEGSKA (reference sequence). This CDR3 contains 17 residues. Deletions cut 6 bases from V and 8 bases from J, with 31 bases between.

In DNA, the CDR3 is TGTGCCAGCAGCTTGGACGGAACCACCCCCTACGAGCAGTACTTC. It specifies CASSLDGTTPYEQYF. V gene TRBV7-9 combines with J gene TRBJ2-7; D unclear. With 3 bases removed from V and 2 bases from J, the gap between germline ends came to 14 bases. Germline CDR1 and CDR2: SEHNR and FQNEAQ (reference sequence). CDR3 size: 15 residues.

To note about this clonotype: The junction departs from germline at one end; a sequencing error may be responsible. V gene TRBV12-3 or TRBV12-4 combines with J gene TRBJ1-2; D is uncertain. The CDR3 covers 11 residues. The CDR3 loop is CASSRAPTPFF. The CDR3 DNA reads TGTGCCAGCAGCCGGGCCCCGACCCCATTCTTC.

The rearrangement links TRBV20-1 to TRBJ1-4; D gene unclear. Germline assignment: CDR1 DFQATT and CDR2 SNEGSKA (reference sequence). The CDR3 runs to 12 residues. The V end was cut by 5 bases, the J end by 8 bases, with 12 bases between. This CDR3 reads CSAPRTDEKLFF. Written as DNA, the CDR3 is TGCAGTGCTCCAAGGACCGACGAAAAACTGTTTTTT.

This rearrangement joins TRBV2 to TRBJ2-5; no definite D call. V dropped 4 bases and J dropped 7 bases, with 7 bases sitting between them. CDR1 SNHLY and CDR2 FYNNEI come from the germline V gene. CDR3 length: 11 amino acids. The CDR3 nucleotides are TGTGCCAGCAGTGCGGGTGGGACCCAGTACTTC. As protein: CASSAGGTQYF.

This clonotype was seen ten or more times. The rearrangement joins TRBV10-3 to TRBJ2-7; no reliable D call. CDR3 length equals 13 residues. V was clipped by 1 base and J by 7 bases, with 11 bases between them. The germline gives CDR1 ENHRY, CDR2 SYGVKD. CDR3 amino acids: CAISELSTVEQYF. CDR3 in DNA: TGTGCCATCAGTGAGTTATCTACGGTTGAGCAGTACTTC.